The entry below gives a single TCR beta chain sequence along with its context. Germline V gives CDR1 MNHNY, CDR2 SVGAGI (reference sequence). The CDR3 extends over 13 amino acids. V lost 7 bases and J 1 base, leaving 10 bases between the germline ends. This specimen belongs to a study of blood T cell repertoires in COVID-19. Overall study: The United States, Italy and Spain were the sources of the acute and convalescent COVID-19 samples.

Data came from immunoSEQ multiplex PCR; TCRdb stores just in-frame clones and leaves some out. The table shows 190,000 or so clones, with approximately 87% occurring only once. The receptor was isolated from a woman in her sixties or seventies with acute or convalescent COVID-19. Sequencing was done on a sample of peripheral blood. The chain uses TRBV6-6 and TRBJ1-1; the D gene is possibly TRBD1 (5 bases). CDR3 protein: CASNYQGNTEAFF. The CDR3 nucleotides are TGTGCCAGCAATTATCAGGGGAACACTGAAGCTTTCTTT.